These 23 T cell receptor beta chains share one sample of origin, sequenced in a study of blood T cell repertoires in COVID-19 (dated by TCRdb to about 2020). Library preparation used the immunoSEQ multiplex PCR assay. The source is immuneACCESS, and TCRdb retained only in-frame sequences with V and J called. Part of the clones is not carried over; for the studies checked, unresolved V genes explain less than half of this, and the remainder is unexplained. The sample includes some 120,000 clones, with around four fifths observed a single time. The ten largest clonotypes hold under 2.5% of the sample. The sequenced material came from peripheral blood. Receptors originate from a man aged 25 to 45 with acute or convalescent COVID-19.

A single count supports this clone. At the DNA level, this CDR3 is encoded by other sequences in the same sample as well. The V call is TRBV24-1, the J call TRBJ1-2; D not certain. V was cut by 4 bases and J by 5 bases, with 7 bases left in between. The CDR3 has 12 amino acids. The germline V gene has CDR1 KGHDR and CDR2 SFDVKD. This CDR3 is CATSESGYGYTF. The CDR3 DNA sequence: TGTGCCACCAGTGAATCGGGGTATGGCTACACCTTC.

V usage is TRBV4-3 and J usage is TRBJ2-7; maybe TRBD2 (6 bases). The length of the CDR3 is 16 residues. Looked up from germline, CDR1 is LGHNA and CDR2 is YSLEER. The V end was cut by 2 bases, the J end by 3 bases, with 17 bases between. CDR3 region: CASSQLGGGSRYEQYF. The CDR3 region has the DNA TGCGCCAGCAGCCAACTCGGTGGGGGGAGCCGCTACGAGCAGTACTTC.

The chain uses TRBV6-5 and TRBJ2-7, with TRBD1 matching over 8 bases. The CDR3 consists of 16 residues. The germline V gene encodes CDR1 MNHEY and CDR2 SVGAGI. The ends lost 0 bases at V and 3 bases at J; junction bases unmatched: 7. In DNA, the CDR3 is TGTGCCAGCAGTTACTCGTTGACAGGGGTAAGCTACGAGCAGTACTTC. Amino acid sequence: CASSYSLTGVSYEQYF.

The chain couples TRBV4-1 to TRBJ1-2, with D possibly being TRBD1 (6 bases). V gave up 2 bases and J gave up 4 bases, with 14 bases separating them. The CDR3 spans 15 residues. From germline, CDR1 is MGHRA and CDR2 YSYEKL. The CDR3 DNA is TGCGCCAGCAGCCAACTTTACAGGGAACCCTATGGCTACACCTTC. Its protein product is CASSQLYREPYGYTF.

Regarding this clone: At one of its ends the junction is not consistent with the germline gene, which may arise from a read error. The J gene is TRBJ1-2, the V gene TRBV4-1; no firm D call. This CDR3 has 13 residues. Germline V CDR1 and CDR2: MGHRA, YSYEKL. The CDR3 DNA reads as TGCGCCAGCAGCCAAGATTTCAACTCTGGCTACACCTTC. Translated: CASSQDFNSGYTF.

The rearrangement links TRBV29-1 to TRBJ2-1; 10 bases are shared with TRBD2. This CDR3 region has 17 residues. From germline, CDR1 is SQVTM and CDR2 ANQGSEA. V lost 1 base, J lost 0 bases, and 6 bases stayed unmatched. As DNA, the CDR3 is TGCAGCGTTGAAGGAAGCGGGGGGGCGAACTCCTACAATGAGCAGTTCTTC. Translation: CSVEGSGGANSYNEQFF.

The V and J genes are TRBV18 and TRBJ1-6; D is undetermined. V was shortened by 6 bases and J by 0 bases, with 3 bases between the two germline ends. Germline CDR1 reads KGHSH; CDR2 reads LQKENI. The length of the CDR3 is 13 residues. The CDR3 DNA sequence: TGTGCCAGCTCGAGCTCCTATAATTCACCCCTCCACTTT. Protein: CASSSSYNSPLHF.

This clone was found once. The chain combines TRBV5-4 with TRBJ1-6; D ambiguous. CDR3 length: 15 residues. The V end lost 0 bases, the J end lost 1 base, and 5 bases lay between the germline ends. The germline V gene encodes CDR1 SGHNT and CDR2 YYREEE (reference sequence). The CDR3 bases are TGTGCCAGCAGCTTGGCGGGTTCCTATAATTCACCCCTCCACTTT. This sequence encodes CASSLAGSYNSPLHF.

The V call is TRBV10-3, the J call TRBJ2-7; D may be TRBD2 (6 bases). The V end lost 3 bases, the J end lost 4 bases, and 22 bases lay between the germline ends. This CDR3 comprises 17 residues. Germline CDR1 and CDR2: ENHRY and SYGVKD. The CDR3 sequence: CAISDFTSSNMGYEQYF. DNA of the CDR3: TGTGCCATCAGTGATTTTACTAGCTCGAATATGGGATACGAGCAGTACTTC.

The chain links TRBV6-4 to TRBJ1-3; 7 bases line up with TRBD1. Unmatched junction bases numbered 4, after V lost 3 bases and J lost 2 bases. The CDR3 runs 15 residues. Germline assignment: CDR1 MRHNA and CDR2 SNTAGT. CDR3 region: CASSETGKTGNTIYF. As DNA, the CDR3 is TGTGCCAGCAGTGAGACAGGGAAGACTGGAAACACCATATATTTT.

The rearrangement links TRBV19 to TRBJ1-2; the match to TRBD1 covers 7 bases. V trimming: 5 bases; J trimming: 2 bases; junction bases outside the gene matches: 5. Germline assignment: CDR1 LNHDA and CDR2 SQIVND (reference sequence). This CDR3 is built from 14 residues. DNA of the CDR3: TGTGCCAGTAGTTCGGGACAGAGAAACTATGGCTACACCTTC. Its translation: CASSSGQRNYGYTF.

This chain connects TRBV3-1 (or the pseudogene TRBV3-2) to TRBJ1-2; no definite D call. Deletions cut 5 bases from V and 2 bases from J, with 9 bases between. CDR3 length equals 13 residues. Per the germline V gene, CDR1 is LGHDT and CDR2 is YNNKEL (reference sequence). The CDR3 loop is CASSLNRNYGYTF. As DNA, the CDR3 is TGTGCCAGCAGCTTGAACAGAAACTATGGCTACACCTTC.

The V gene is TRBV20-1, the J gene TRBJ2-5; maybe TRBD1 (6 bases). This CDR3 region has 13 residues. Trimming shortened V by 3 bases and J by 2 bases, and 10 bases separated the two germline ends. Germline V gene sequence: CDR1 DFQATT, CDR2 SNEGSKA (reference sequence). The CDR3 loop reads CSASGQGQETQYF. DNA of the CDR3: TGCAGTGCTAGTGGTCAGGGGCAAGAGACCCAGTACTTC.

This chain uses TRBV4-2 with TRBJ1-3, with D perhaps matching TRBD1 (5 bases). CDR1 and CDR2 (germline): LGHNA, YNFKEQ. V was shortened by 0 bases and J by 1 base, with 19 bases between the two germline ends. The CDR3 consists of 19 residues. DNA of the CDR3: TGTGCCAGCAGCCAAGATCCTGGGGAGGGGCTTGCTTCTGGAAACACCATATATTTT. Translation gives CASSQDPGEGLASGNTIYF.

This clone was seen ten or more times. The chain recombines TRBV6-2 or TRBV6-3 with TRBJ2-7; TRBD2 matches at 11 bases. CDR3 length: 16 residues. From germline, CDR1 is MNHEY and CDR2 SVGEGT. J gave up 7 bases and V 0 bases, and 8 bases lay outside the gene matches. The CDR3 DNA reads as TGTGCCAGCAGTTACTCTGGGACTAGCGGTACGTGGGAGCAGTACTTC. This translates into CASSYSGTSGTWEQYF.

V and J are TRBV19 and TRBJ2-5; 11 bases match TRBD1. V shed 5 bases, J shed 5 bases, and the junction held 7 bases outside the gene matches. The V gene's germline CDR1 is LNHDA and CDR2 SQIVND (reference sequence). The CDR3 covers 15 residues. The CDR3 sequence: CASSGGQGAGETQYF. The CDR3 region has the DNA TGTGCCAGTAGTGGTGGACAGGGGGCCGGGGAGACCCAGTACTTC.

The chain combines TRBV30 with TRBJ2-7; D may be TRBD1 (6 bases). The CDR3 runs to 13 residues. V was pared by 3 bases and J by 2 bases, with 11 bases between. CDR1 is GTSNPN, CDR2 SVGIG, per germline (reference sequence). In nucleotides, the CDR3 is TGTGCCTGGAGCGGACAGCCCCCCTACGAGCAGTACGTC. This sequence encodes CAWSGQPPYEQYV.

The V and J genes are TRBV5-1 and TRBJ1-4; no clear D gene. Germline lookup yields CDR1 SGHRS and CDR2 YFSETQ. CDR3 length: 14 residues. With 0 bases removed from V and 6 bases from J, the gap between germline ends came to 9 bases. The CDR3 nucleotides read TGCGCCAGCAGCTTGGGAGGGAATGATGAAAAACTGTTTTTT. Its protein product is CASSLGGNDEKLFF.

Of note for this clone: The junction differs from germline at one of its ends, possibly a read error. This chain links TRBV19 with TRBJ1-5; D remains ambiguous. The CDR3 totals 14 residues. Germline CDR1 and CDR2: LNHDA and SQIVND (reference sequence). The chain's CDR3 is CASSMYFGNQPQHF. In DNA, the CDR3 is TGTGCCAGCAGTATGTATTTCGGCAATCAGCCCCAGCATTTT.

This chain uses TRBV5-8 with TRBJ2-1; 8 positions match TRBD2. Trimming removed 0 bases from V and 7 bases from J; junction bases left unmatched: 6. There are 15 residues in the CDR3. Per germline, CDR1 SGHTS and CDR2 YDEGEE. The CDR3 region is CASSLATSGGNEQFF. In DNA form, the CDR3 reads TGTGCCAGCAGCTTGGCCACTAGCGGCGGGAATGAGCAGTTCTTC.

This clone has only a few counts. The V gene is TRBV4-2, the J gene TRBJ1-3; 11 positions match TRBD1. This CDR3 region has 16 residues. The junction had 5 bases not matched to a gene; V was cut back by 0 bases and J by 7 bases. The germline V gene encodes CDR1 LGHNA and CDR2 YNFKEQ. The CDR3 reads CASSQDGGQGANTIYF. CDR3 sequence (DNA): TGTGCCAGCAGCCAAGATGGCGGACAGGGGGCGAACACCATATATTTT.

The chain couples TRBV2 to TRBJ2-7, with 9 bases that match TRBD1. The CDR3 has 13 amino acids. J gave up 4 bases and V 3 bases, and 1 base lay outside the gene matches. The germline V gene has CDR1 SNHLY and CDR2 FYNNEI. This CDR3 is CASSDGTGYEQYV. CDR3 bases: TGTGCCAGCAGTGATGGGACAGGGTACGAGCAGTACGTC.

The rearrangement links TRBV6-2 or TRBV6-3 to TRBJ2-5; 8 bases align to TRBD2. Looked up from germline, CDR1 is MNHEY and CDR2 is SVGEGT. The CDR3 is made up of 14 amino acids. With V trimmed by 7 bases and J by 5 bases, 9 bases remained unmatched. The CDR3 nucleotides are TGTGCCAGCACCCCTTCGACTAGCGAGGAGACCCAGTACTTC. It yields the protein CASTPSTSEETQYF.